Listed below are T cell receptor beta chains from one sample, sequenced in a study of T cell repertoires in cytomegalovirus infection. From the reads, TCRdb called clonotypes with MiXCR, one entry per CDR3 protein. The table records approximately 700,000 distinct CDR3 sequences, less than 40% of them present only once. Material for sequencing was PBMCs. All receptors derive from a human donor in good health (CMV status not recorded). Some clones in this sample may be carry-over from other donors' samples. The CDR3 runs from the conserved cysteine through the conserved F or W. A D gene is named only where the DNA matches it firmly. A row's size may be missing; if present it is once, few, many or a size class.

D gene: TRBD1; clone size: .; V gene: TRBV6-1; J gene: TRBJ2-7; CDR3 protein: CASLWTGGVSYEQYF; CDR3 DNA: TGTGCCAGCCTTTGGACAGGGGGCGTCTCCTACGAGCAGTACTTC
D gene: TRBD2; clone size: few; V gene: TRBV6-1; J gene: TRBJ2-1; CDR3 protein: CASSPSAGPYNEQFF; CDR3 DNA: TGTGCCAGCAGTCCTTCAGCGGGGCCTTACAATGAGCAGTTCTTC
D gene: TRBD1; clone size: .; V gene: TRBV6-8; J gene: TRBJ2-7; CDR3 protein: CASSGTGGFYEQYF; CDR3 DNA: TGTGCCAGCAGCGGGACAGGGGGTTTCTACGAGCAGTACTTC
D gene: TRBD2; clone size: few; V gene: TRBV28; J gene: TRBJ2-7; CDR3 protein: CASSSLGSGSFREQYF; CDR3 DNA: TGTGCCAGCAGTTCCCTCGGGAGCGGGAGCTTCCGCGAGCAGTACTTC
D gene: TRBD1; clone size: .; V gene: TRBV15; J gene: TRBJ1-1; CDR3 protein: CATRRRPPPTGTTVAFF; CDR3 DNA: TGTGCCACCAGGAGAAGGCCCCCTCCGACAGGGACCACTGTAGCTTTCTTT
D gene: .; clone size: .; V gene: TRBV20-1; J gene: TRBJ2-3; CDR3 protein: CSARVARQRTDTQYF; CDR3 DNA: TGCAGTGCTAGAGTGGCTCGCCAACGCACAGATACGCAGTATTTT
D gene: .; clone size: .; V gene: TRBV12-3/TRBV12-4; J gene: TRBJ1-1; CDR3 protein: CASTIIQSEALF; CDR3 DNA: TGTGCCAGCACCATCATCCAAAGTGAAGCTTTATTT
D gene: TRBD2; clone size: .; V gene: TRBV11-2; J gene: TRBJ2-1; CDR3 protein: CASSLVGSGRYNEQFF; CDR3 DNA: TGTGCCAGCAGCTTAGTAGGTAGCGGGAGATACAATGAGCAGTTCTTC
D gene: TRBD1; clone size: many; V gene: TRBV7-2; J gene: TRBJ1-1; CDR3 protein: CASSFPQGGNTEAFF; CDR3 DNA: TGTGCCAGCAGCTTTCCTCAGGGGGGGAACACTGAAGCTTTCTTT
D gene: TRBD1; clone size: .; V gene: TRBV10-3; J gene: TRBJ1-2; CDR3 protein: CAIRTGTGSDYGYTF; CDR3 DNA: TGTGCCATCAGGACCGGGACAGGGAGCGACTATGGCTACACCTTC
D gene: .; clone size: few; V gene: TRBV20-1; J gene: TRBJ1-4; CDR3 protein: CSASNPGPGEKLFF; CDR3 DNA: TGCAGTGCTAGCAATCCGGGCCCAGGGGAAAAACTGTTTTTT
D gene: TRBD2; clone size: few; V gene: TRBV5-6; J gene: TRBJ2-3; CDR3 protein: CASSSERDPVAYTDTQYF; CDR3 DNA: TGTGCCAGCAGTTCCGAGCGGGACCCCGTCGCTTACACAGATACGCAGTATTTT
D gene: .; clone size: .; V gene: TRBV7-2; J gene: TRBJ1-5; CDR3 protein: CASSSDRWGRAQHF; CDR3 DNA: TGTGCCAGCAGCTCAGACAGGTGGGGCAGGGCCCAGCATTTT
D gene: .; clone size: .; V gene: TRBV10-3; J gene: TRBJ2-7; CDR3 protein: CAISDRRGSIQVQYF; CDR3 DNA: TGTGCCATCAGTGACCGACGGGGGTCTATTCAGGTGCAGTACTTC
D gene: TRBD2; clone size: .; V gene: TRBV5-5; J gene: TRBJ2-7; CDR3 protein: CASSLLVGGRMGEQYF; CDR3 DNA: TGTGCCAGCAGCTTGCTAGTCGGCGGGAGGATGGGGGAGCAGTACTTC
D gene: .; clone size: .; V gene: TRBV7-3; J gene: TRBJ1-1; CDR3 protein: CASSSGRDLEAFF; CDR3 DNA: TGTGCCAGCAGCTCCGGTAGGGATCTAGAAGCTTTCTTT
D gene: TRBD2; clone size: many; V gene: TRBV7-2; J gene: TRBJ2-1; CDR3 protein: CASSSSLAGGGNEQFF; CDR3 DNA: TGTGCCAGCAGCTCATCACTAGCGGGAGGAGGCAATGAGCAGTTCTTC